This T cell receptor beta chain was recorded in a study of T cell repertoires in cytomegalovirus infection. Study at large: Epitope selection comprised recently identified HLA-C-restricted CMV epitopes and well-studied HLA-B-restricted CMV epitopes. From public TCR beta signatures came an indication of both CMV infection and matching HLA type. Study-level points and caveats: In two of eight donors, the top clonotype was HLA-C-restricted CMV-specific. The study identified carriers of CMV plus the relevant HLA from cumulative public TCR beta family frequency.

Concerning this clonotype: Its antigen is undetermined.

TCRdb processed the reads anew with MiXCR; each CDR3 protein has one entry. The sample consists of approximately 470,000 distinct CDR3 sequences, 40% to 50% of them appearing once. This CDR3 spans 15 amino acids. The ends were cut back, 7 bases at V and 0 bases at J, with 14 bases in the middle. Germline values: CDR1 MNHEY, CDR2 SVGEGT. V gene TRBV6-2 or TRBV6-3 combines with J gene TRBJ2-3, with D tentatively TRBD2 (6 bases). This receptor was identified in a human donor in good health (CMV status not recorded). Some clones in this sample may be carry-over from other donors' samples. Sample: cultured PBMCs, taken from culture after CMV antigen stimulation. CDR3 amino acids: CASTPTAGSTDTQYF. CDR3 nucleotides: TGTGCCAGCACCCCTACGGCGGGGAGCACAGATACGCAGTATTTT.